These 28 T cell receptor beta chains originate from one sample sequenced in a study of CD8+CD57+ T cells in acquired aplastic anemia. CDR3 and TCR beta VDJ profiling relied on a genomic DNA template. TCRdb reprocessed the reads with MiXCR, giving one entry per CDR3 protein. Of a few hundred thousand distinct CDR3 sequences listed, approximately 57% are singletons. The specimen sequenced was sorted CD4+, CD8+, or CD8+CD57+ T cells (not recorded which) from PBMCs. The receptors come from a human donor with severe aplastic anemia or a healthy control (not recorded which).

CDR3 residues: CASSSDRLSYEQYF. The CDR3 coding sequence is TGTGCCAGCAGCTCGGACAGGCTATCCTACGAGCAGTACTTC. The chain links TRBV4-2 to TRBJ2-7; 7 positions agree with TRBD1. The CDR3 is made up of 14 amino acids. Per germline, CDR1 LGHNA and CDR2 YNFKEQ. J lost 1 base, V lost 5 bases, and 5 bases had no gene match.

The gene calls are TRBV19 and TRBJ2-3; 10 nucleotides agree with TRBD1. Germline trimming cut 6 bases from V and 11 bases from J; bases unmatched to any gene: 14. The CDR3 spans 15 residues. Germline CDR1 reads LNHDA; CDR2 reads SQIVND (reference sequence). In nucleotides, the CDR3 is TGTGCCAGTAGGACGACAGGGGGCGCCTACAATGAGCAGTATTTT. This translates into CASRTTGGAYNEQYF.

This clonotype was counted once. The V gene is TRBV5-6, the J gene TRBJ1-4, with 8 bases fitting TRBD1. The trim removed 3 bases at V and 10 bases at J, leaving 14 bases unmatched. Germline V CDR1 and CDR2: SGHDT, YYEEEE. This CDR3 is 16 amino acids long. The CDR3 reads CASSSLTGVIGGKLFF. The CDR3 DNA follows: TGTGCCAGCAGCTCCTTGACAGGGGTCATCGGCGGAAAACTGTTTTTT. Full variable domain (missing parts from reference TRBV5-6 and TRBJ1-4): DAGVTQSPTHLIKTRGQQVTLRCSPKSGHDTVSWYQQALGQGPQFIFQYYEEEERQRGNFPDRFSGHQFPNYSSELNVNALLLGDSALYLCASSSLTGVIGGKLFFGSGTQLSVL.

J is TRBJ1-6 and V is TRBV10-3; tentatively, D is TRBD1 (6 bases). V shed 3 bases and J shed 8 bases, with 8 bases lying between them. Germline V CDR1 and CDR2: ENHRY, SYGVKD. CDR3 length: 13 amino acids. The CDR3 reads CAISDRTDSPLHF. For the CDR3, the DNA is TGTGCCATCAGTGACCGGACAGATTCACCCCTCCACTTT.

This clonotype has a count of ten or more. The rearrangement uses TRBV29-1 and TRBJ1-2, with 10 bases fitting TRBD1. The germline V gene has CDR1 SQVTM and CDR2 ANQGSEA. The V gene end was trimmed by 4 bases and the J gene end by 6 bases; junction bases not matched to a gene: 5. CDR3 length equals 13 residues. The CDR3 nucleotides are TGCAGCGTTGGCTGGGACAGGGGTGATGGCTACACCTTC. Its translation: CSVGWDRGDGYTF.

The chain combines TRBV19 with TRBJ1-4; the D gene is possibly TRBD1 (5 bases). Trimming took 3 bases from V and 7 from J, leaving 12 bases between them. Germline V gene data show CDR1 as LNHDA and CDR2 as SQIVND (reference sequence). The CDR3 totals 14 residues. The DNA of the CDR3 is TGTGCCAGTAGTATGGGAGGACAACTTGAAAAACTGTTTTTT. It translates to CASSMGGQLEKLFF.

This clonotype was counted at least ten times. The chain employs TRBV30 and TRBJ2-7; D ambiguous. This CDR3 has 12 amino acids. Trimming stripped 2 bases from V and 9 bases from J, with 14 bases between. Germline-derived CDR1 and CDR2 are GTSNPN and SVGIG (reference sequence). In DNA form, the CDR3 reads TGTGCCTGGAGTACGGACCGCCGGGTGCAGTACTTC. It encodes CAWSTDRRVQYF. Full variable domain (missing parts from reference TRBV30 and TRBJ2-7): SQTIHQWPATLVQPVGSPLSLECTVEGTSNPNLYWYRQAAGRGLQLLFYSVGIGQISSEVPQNLSASRPQDRQFILSSKKLLLSDSGFYLCAWSTDRRVQYFGPGTRLTVT.

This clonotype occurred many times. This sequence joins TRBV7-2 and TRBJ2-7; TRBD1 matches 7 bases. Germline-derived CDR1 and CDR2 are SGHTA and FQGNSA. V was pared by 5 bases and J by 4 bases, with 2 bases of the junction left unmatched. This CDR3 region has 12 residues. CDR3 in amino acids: CASSRDRYEQYF. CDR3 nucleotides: TGTGCCAGCAGCAGGGACAGATACGAGCAGTACTTC.

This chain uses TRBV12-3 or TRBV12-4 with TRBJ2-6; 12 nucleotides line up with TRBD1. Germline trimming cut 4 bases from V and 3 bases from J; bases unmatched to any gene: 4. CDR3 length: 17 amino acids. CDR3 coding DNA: TGTGCCAGCAGTTCCGGGACAGGGGGCAGTGGGGCCAACGTCCTGACTTTC. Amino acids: CASSSGTGGSGANVLTF.

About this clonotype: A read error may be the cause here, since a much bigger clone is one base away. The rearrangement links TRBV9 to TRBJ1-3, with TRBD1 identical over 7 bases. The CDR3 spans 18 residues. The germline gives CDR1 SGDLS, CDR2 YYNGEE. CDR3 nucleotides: TGTGCCAACCCCAATCCCCCCCCGACAGGGATCTCTGGAAACACCACATATTTT. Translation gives CANPNPPPTGISGNTTYF.

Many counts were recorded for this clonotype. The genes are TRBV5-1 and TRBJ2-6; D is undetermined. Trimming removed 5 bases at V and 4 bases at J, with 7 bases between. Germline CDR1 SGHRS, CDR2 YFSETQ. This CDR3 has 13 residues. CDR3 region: CASRLDGANVLTF. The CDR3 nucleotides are TGCGCCAGCAGGCTAGACGGGGCCAACGTCCTGACTTTC.

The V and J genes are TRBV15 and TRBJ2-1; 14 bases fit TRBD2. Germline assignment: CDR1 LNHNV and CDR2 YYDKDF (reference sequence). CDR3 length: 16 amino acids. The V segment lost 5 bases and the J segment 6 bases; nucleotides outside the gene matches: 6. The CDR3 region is CATSGRTSGGSNEQFF. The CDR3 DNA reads TGTGCCACCAGCGGCCGGACTAGCGGGGGGTCCAATGAGCAGTTCTTC.

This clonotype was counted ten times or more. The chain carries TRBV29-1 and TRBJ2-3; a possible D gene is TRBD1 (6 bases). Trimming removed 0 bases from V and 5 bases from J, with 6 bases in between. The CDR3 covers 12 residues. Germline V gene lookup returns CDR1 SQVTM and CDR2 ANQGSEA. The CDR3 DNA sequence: TGCAGCGTTGAAGAGGGACAAGATACGCAGTATTTT. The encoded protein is CSVEEGQDTQYF.

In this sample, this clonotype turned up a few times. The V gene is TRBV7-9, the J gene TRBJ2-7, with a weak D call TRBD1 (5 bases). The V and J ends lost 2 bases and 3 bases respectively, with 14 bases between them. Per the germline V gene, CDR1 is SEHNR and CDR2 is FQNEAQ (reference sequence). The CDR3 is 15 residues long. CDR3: CASSLHPTGRYEQYF. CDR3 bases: TGTGCCAGCAGCTTACATCCCACAGGCCGCTACGAGCAGTACTTC.

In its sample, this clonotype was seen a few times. CDR3 coding DNA: TGTGCCAGCAGTTTTCGGGACTACGAGCAGTACTTC. This sequence encodes CASSFRDYEQYF. J is TRBJ2-7 and V is TRBV12-3 or TRBV12-4; weak D call: TRBD2 (5 bases). Trimming removed 3 bases from V and 3 bases from J, with 6 bases in between. The CDR3 runs 12 residues.

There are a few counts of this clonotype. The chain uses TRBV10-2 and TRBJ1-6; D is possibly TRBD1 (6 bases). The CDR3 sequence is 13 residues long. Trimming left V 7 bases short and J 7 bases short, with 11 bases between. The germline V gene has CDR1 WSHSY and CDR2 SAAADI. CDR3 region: CASKDSSNSPLHF. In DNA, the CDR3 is TGCGCCAGCAAGGACAGTTCGAATTCACCCCTCCACTTT.

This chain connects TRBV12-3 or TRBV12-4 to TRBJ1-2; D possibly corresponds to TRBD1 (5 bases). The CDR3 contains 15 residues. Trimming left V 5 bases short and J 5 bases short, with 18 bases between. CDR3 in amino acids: CASSRSGGSWYGYTF. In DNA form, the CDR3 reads TGTGCCAGCAGTCGGAGTGGGGGGTCGTGGTATGGCTACACCTTC.

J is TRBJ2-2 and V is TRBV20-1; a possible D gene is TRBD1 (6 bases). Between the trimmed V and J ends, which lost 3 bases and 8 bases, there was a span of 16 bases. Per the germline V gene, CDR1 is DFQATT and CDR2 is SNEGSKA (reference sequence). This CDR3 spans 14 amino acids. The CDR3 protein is CSASNTGSMGELFF. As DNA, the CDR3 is TGCAGTGCTAGCAACACAGGGAGTATGGGGGAGCTGTTTTTT.

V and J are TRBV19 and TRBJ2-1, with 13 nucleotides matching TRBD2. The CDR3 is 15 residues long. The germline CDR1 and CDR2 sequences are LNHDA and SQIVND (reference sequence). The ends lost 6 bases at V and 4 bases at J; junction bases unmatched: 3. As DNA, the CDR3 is TGTGCCAGTAGCCGGACTAGCGGGAGTTACAATGAGCAGTTCTTC. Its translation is CASSRTSGSYNEQFF.

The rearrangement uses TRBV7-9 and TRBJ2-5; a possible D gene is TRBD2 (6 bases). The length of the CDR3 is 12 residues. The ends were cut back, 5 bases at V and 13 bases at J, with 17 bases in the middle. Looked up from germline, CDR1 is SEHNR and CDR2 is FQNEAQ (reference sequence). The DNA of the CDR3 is TGTGCCAGCAGCACGACTAGGACCCCAGGGTACTTC. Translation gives CASSTTRTPGYF.

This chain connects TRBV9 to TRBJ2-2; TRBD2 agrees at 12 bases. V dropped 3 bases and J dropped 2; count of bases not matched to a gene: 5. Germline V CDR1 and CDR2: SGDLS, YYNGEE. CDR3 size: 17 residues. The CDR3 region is CASSELAGGLNTGELFF. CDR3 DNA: TGTGCCAGCAGCGAACTAGCGGGGGGCCTCAACACCGGGGAGCTGTTTTTT.

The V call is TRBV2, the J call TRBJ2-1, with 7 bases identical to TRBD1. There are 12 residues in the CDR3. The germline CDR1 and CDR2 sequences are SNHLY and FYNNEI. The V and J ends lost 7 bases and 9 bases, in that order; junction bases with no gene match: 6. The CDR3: CASTLQGSEQFF. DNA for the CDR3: TGTGCCAGCACCCTACAGGGGAGTGAGCAGTTCTTC.

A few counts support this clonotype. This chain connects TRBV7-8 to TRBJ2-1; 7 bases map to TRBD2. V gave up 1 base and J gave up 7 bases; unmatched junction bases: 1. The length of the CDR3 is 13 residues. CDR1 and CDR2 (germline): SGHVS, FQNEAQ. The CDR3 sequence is CASSLGGGNEQFF. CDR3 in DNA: TGTGCCAGCAGCTTAGGGGGGGGGAATGAGCAGTTCTTC.

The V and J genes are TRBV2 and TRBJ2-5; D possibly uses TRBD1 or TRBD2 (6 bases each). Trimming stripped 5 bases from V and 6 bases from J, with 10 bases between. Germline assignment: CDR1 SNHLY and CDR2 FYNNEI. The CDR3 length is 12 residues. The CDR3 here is CASSRGPQTQYF. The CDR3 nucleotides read TGTGCCAGCAGTCGGGGGCCCCAGACCCAGTACTTC.

The DNA for the CDR3 is TGTGCCACCAGTGATAGACAACCGGGACAGGGTTATGGCTACACCTTC. Its translation is CATSDRQPGQGYGYTF. This chain joins TRBV24-1 and TRBJ1-2; 9 nucleotides line up with TRBD1. J lost 5 bases, V lost 3 bases, and 9 bases had no gene match. This CDR3 has 16 amino acids. The germline V gene has CDR1 KGHDR and CDR2 SFDVKD.

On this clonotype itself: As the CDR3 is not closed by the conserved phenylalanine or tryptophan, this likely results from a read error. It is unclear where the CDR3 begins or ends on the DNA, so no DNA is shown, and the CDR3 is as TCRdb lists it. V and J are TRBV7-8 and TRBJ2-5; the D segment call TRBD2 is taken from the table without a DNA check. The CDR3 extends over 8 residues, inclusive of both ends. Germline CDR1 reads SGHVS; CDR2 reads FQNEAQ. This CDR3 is CASSLGRA.

The CDR3 loop is CAGVPRESTDTQYF. CDR3 bases: TGTGCCGGGGTGCCCCGAGAGTCCACAGATACGCAGTATTTT. The chain uses TRBV30 and TRBJ2-3; no clear D gene. Per germline, CDR1 GTSNPN and CDR2 SVGIG (reference sequence). The ends were cut back, 8 bases at V and 2 bases at J, with 17 bases in the middle. CDR3 length: 14 amino acids.

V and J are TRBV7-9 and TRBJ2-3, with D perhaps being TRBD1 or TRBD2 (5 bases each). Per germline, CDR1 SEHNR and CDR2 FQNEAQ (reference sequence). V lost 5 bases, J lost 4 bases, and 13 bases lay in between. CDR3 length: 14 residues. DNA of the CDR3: TGTGCCAGCAGCCCCGACCTGGGGGCAGATACGCAGTATTTT. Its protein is CASSPDLGADTQYF.